This TCR beta chain comes out of a study of blood T cell repertoires in COVID-19. Study background: The samples span acute and convalescent COVID-19 from the United States, Italy and Spain. T cells, B-cell-depleted T cells, or PBMCs supplied cDNA or gDNA.

In the original processing: Estimation of nucleated cell counts relied on the amplification of reference gene primers. TCRdb's copy holds only in-frame clones and misses some; the assay was immunoSEQ multiplex PCR. V, J and clone size are those of that table, while D and trimming were read from the DNA. This sample has tens of thousands of clones; around three quarters occur once, and the top ten carry around 7%. Germline-derived CDR1 and CDR2 are MNHEY and SVGAGI. Deletions cut 0 bases from V and 9 bases from J, with 18 bases between. The CDR3 runs 16 residues. The TCR comes from a man aged 65-85 years with acute or convalescent COVID-19. The specimen was peripheral blood. The chain carries TRBV6-5 and TRBJ2-1, with a weak D call TRBD1 (7 bases). The CDR3 DNA follows: TGTGCCAGCAGTTACTCGATAGGACAGGAGGGAACTGAGCAGTTCTTC. Amino acid sequence: CASSYSIGQEGTEQFF.